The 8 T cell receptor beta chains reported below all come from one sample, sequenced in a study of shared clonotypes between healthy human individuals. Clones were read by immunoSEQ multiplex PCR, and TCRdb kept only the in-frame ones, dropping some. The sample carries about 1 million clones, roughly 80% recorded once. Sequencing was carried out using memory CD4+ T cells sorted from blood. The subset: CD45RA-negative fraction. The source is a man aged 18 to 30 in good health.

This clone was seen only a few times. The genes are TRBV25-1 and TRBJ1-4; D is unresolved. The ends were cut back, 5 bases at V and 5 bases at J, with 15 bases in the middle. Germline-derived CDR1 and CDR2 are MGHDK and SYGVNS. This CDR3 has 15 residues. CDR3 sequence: CASSRAEAGNEKLFF. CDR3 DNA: TGTGCCAGCAGTCGTGCGGAGGCTGGGAATGAAAAACTGTTTTTT.

CDR3 nucleotides: TGTGCCAGCAGCCATGACAGGGGTACTGAAGCTTTCTTT. Its translation: CASSHDRGTEAFF. The chain couples TRBV14 to TRBJ1-1; TRBD1 agrees at 8 bases. The germline gives CDR1 SGHDN, CDR2 FVKESK. V shed 3 bases and J 5 bases; nucleotides not matched to a gene: 2. The CDR3 loop spans 13 amino acids. The variable domain in full, completed from reference TRBV14 and TRBJ1-1, reads EAGVTQFPSHSVIEKGQTVTLRCDPISGHDNLYWYRRVMGKEIKFLLHFVKESKQDESGMPNNRFLAERTGGTYSTLKVQPAELEDSGVYFCASSHDRGTEAFFGQGTRLTVV.

Here the CDR3 DNA reads TGTGCCAGCAGTCGGACAGCTTCTAATTCACCCCTCCACTTT. It encodes CASSRTASNSPLHF. The chain carries TRBV6-6 and TRBJ1-6, with a tentative D call TRBD1 (6 bases). Looked up from germline, CDR1 is MNHNY and CDR2 is SVGAGI (reference sequence). The CDR3 length is 14 residues. Trimming stripped 5 bases from V and 6 bases from J, with 11 bases between.

This CDR3 reads CACGQGVLYEQYF. The CDR3 region has the DNA TGTGCCTGCGGACAGGGGGTATTGTACGAGCAGTACTTC. This chain links TRBV2 with TRBJ2-7, with 10 bases that match TRBD1. The CDR3 totals 13 residues. V lost 11 bases and J lost 4; bases outside the gene matches: 8. Germline lookup yields CDR1 SNHLY and CDR2 FYNNEI.

As DNA, the CDR3 is TGTGCCAGCAGCCCCCGGACGGGCCGGGTTGACACCATATATTTT. It specifies CASSPRTGRVDTIYF. V is TRBV7-9 and J is TRBJ1-3; D unclear. CDR1 is SEHNR and CDR2 is FQNEAQ in the germline V gene (reference sequence). This CDR3 is built from 15 residues. Trimming left V 5 bases short and J 8 bases short, with 19 bases between. Full variable domain (rest looked up from reference TRBV7-9 and TRBJ1-3): DTGVSQNPRHKITKRGQNVTFRCDPISEHNRLYWYRQTLGQGPEFLTYFQNEAQLEKSRLLSDRFSAERPKGSFSTLEIQRTEQGDSAMYLCASSPRTGRVDTIYFGEGSWLTVV.

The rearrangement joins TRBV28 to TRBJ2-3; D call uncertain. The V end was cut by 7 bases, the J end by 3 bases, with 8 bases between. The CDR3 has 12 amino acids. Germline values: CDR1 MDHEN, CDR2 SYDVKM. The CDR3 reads CASTSRTDTQYF. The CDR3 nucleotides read TGTGCCAGCACCTCGAGGACAGATACGCAGTATTTT.

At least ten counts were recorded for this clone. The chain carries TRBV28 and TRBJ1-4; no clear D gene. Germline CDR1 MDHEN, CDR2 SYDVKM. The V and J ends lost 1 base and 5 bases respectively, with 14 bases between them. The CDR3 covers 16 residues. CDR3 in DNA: TGTGCCAGCAGTTTATATGGGTCAGCTCGAAATGAAAAACTGTTTTTT. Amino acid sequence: CASSLYGSARNEKLFF.

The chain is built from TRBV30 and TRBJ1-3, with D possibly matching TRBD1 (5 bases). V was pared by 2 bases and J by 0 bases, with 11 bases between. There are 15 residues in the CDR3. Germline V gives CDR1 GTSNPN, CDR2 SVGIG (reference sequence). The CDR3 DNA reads TGTGCCTGGAGTCCAGGGAGGGCCTCTGGAAACACCATATATTTT. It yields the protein CAWSPGRASGNTIYF.